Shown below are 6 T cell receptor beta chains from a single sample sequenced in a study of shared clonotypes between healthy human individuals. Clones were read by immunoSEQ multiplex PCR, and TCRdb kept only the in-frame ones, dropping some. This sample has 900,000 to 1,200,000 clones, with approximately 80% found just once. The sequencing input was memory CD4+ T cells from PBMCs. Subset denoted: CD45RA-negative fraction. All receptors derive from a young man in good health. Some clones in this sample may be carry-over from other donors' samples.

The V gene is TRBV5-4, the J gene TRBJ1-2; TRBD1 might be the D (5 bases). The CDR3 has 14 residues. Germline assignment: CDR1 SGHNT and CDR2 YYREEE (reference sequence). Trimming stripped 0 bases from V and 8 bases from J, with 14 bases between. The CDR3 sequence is CASSLDRFLGGYTF. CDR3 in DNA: TGTGCCAGCAGCTTGGACAGGTTCCTGGGCGGCTACACCTTC.

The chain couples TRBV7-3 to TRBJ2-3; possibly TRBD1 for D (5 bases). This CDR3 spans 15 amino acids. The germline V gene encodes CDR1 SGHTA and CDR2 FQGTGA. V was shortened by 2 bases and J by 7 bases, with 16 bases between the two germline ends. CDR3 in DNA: TGTGCCAGCAGCTTATATAGTCAGGGCCGGAATACGCAGTATTTT. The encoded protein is CASSLYSQGRNTQYF.

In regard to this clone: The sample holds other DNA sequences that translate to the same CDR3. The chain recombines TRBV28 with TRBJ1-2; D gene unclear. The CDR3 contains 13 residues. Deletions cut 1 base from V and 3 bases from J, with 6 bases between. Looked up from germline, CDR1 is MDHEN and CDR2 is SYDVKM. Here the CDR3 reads CASSLSAYYGYTF. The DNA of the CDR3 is TGTGCCAGCAGTTTATCGGCCTACTATGGCTACACCTTC.

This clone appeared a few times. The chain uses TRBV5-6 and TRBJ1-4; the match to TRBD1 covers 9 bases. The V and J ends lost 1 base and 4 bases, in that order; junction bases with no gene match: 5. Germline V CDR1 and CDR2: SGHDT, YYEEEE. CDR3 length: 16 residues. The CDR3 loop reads CASSLFYRGLNEKLFF. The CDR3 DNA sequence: TGTGCCAGCAGCTTGTTTTACAGGGGGCTTAATGAAAAACTGTTTTTT.

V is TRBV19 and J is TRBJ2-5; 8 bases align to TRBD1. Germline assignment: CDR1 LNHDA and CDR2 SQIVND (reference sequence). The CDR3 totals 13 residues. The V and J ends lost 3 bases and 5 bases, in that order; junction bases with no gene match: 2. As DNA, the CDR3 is TGTGCCAGTAGTATGACAGGGGACGAGACCCAGTACTTC. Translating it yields CASSMTGDETQYF. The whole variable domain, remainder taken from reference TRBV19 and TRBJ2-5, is DGGITQSPKYLFRKEGQNVTLSCEQNLNHDAMYWYRQDPGQGLRLIYYSQIVNDFQKGDIAEGYSVSREKKESFPLTVTSAQKNPTAFYLCASSMTGDETQYFGPGTRLLVL.

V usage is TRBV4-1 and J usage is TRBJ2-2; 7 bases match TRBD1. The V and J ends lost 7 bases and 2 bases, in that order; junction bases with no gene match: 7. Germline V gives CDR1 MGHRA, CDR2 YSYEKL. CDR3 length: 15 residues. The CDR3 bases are TGCGCCAGCACCCCCGACAGGGTTAACACCGGGGAGCTGTTTTTT. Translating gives CASTPDRVNTGELFF.